A selection of T cell receptor beta chains follows, all from one sample in a study of OX40 agonist ivuxolimab in advanced cancers. TCRdb's table, derived via immunoSEQ multiplex PCR, lists solely in-frame clones and lacks some. The data hold 35,000 to 45,000 clones, with 91% observed a single time. This specimen was CD4+ or CD8+ T cells sorted from blood, taken in a trial of the OX40 agonist ivuxolimab. The receptors originated from an adult with an advanced solid tumor such as melanoma, head and neck, liver or kidney cancer. CDR3s include the opening cysteine and the closing phenylalanine or tryptophan. A D gene is named only where the DNA matches it firmly. The size of a clone is reported for some rows only, either as once, few or many, or as a class for expanded clones.

>TRBV2|TRBJ1-4|.|.
CASSEGTSTNEKLFF
TGTGCCAGCAGTGAAGGGACCTCAACTAATGAAAAACTGTTTTTT
>TRBV18|TRBJ1-2|.|.
CASSLPGTDYGYTF
TGTGCCAGCTCACTGCCCGGGACGGACTATGGCTACACCTTC
>TRBV7-9|TRBJ2-7|TRBD2|.
CASSPAGVARFYEQYF
TGTGCCAGCAGCCCCGCGGGGGTAGCGAGATTCTACGAGCAGTACTTC
>TRBV7-6|TRBJ1-1|TRBD1|.
CASSLETGQGIVAEAFF
TGTGCCAGCAGCTTAGAAACCGGACAGGGGATAGTCGCTGAAGCTTTCTTT
>TRBV30|TRBJ1-3|.|.
CAWSVGGAGNTIYF
TGTGCCTGGAGTGTAGGTGGTGCTGGAAACACCATATATTTT
>TRBV19|TRBJ2-7|TRBD1|.
CASSIGTVDYEQYF
TGTGCCAGTAGTATCGGGACAGTCGACTACGAGCAGTACTTC
>TRBV11-2|TRBJ2-1|.|.
CASSQDNPKGEQFF
TGTGCCAGCAGCCAAGACAACCCGAAGGGGGAGCAGTTCTTC
>TRBV5-6|TRBJ1-1|.|.
CASSLWGEAFF
TGTGCCAGCAGCTTGTGGGGTGAAGCTTTCTTT
>TRBV7-8|TRBJ2-1|.|.
CASSPGIYNEQFF
TGTGCCAGCAGCCCGGGGATCTACAATGAGCAGTTCTTC
>TRBV20-1|TRBJ1-1|.|.
CSAWPAEAFF
TGCAGTGCGTGGCCCGCTGAAGCTTTCTTT
>TRBV4-3|TRBJ1-2|.|.
CASSHPGGLGYTF
TGCGCCAGCAGCCACCCCGGGGGGCTTGGCTACACCTTC
>TRBV4-1|TRBJ1-1|TRBD1|.
CASSRQTGKNTEAFF
TGCGCCAGCAGCCGGCAGACAGGGAAGAACACTGAAGCTTTCTTT
>TRBV7-9|TRBJ2-5|.|.
CASSLGSRGETQYF
TGTGCCAGCAGCTTAGGGAGCAGGGGAGAGACCCAGTACTTC
>TRBV9|TRBJ2-1|TRBD2|.
CASSGSGSAAYNEQFF
TGTGCCAGCAGCGGTAGCGGGAGTGCTGCCTACAATGAGCAGTTCTTC
>TRBV6-5|TRBJ1-3|.|.
CASIEGFSGNTIYF
TGTGCCAGCATCGAGGGGTTCTCTGGAAACACCATATATTTT
>TRBV4-1|TRBJ2-4|.|.
CASSLREVAKNIQYF
TGCGCCAGCAGCCTAAGGGAGGTAGCCAAAAACATTCAGTACTTC
>TRBV27|TRBJ1-2|.|.
CASINRASGGYTF
TGTGCCAGCATAAACAGGGCTTCGGGTGGCTACACCTTC
>TRBV28|TRBJ1-2|TRBD1|.
CASSRIRTGGNYGYTF
TGTGCCAGCAGTAGAATAAGGACAGGGGGGAACTATGGCTACACCTTC
>TRBV29-1|TRBJ1-1|.|.
CSGVSFTEAFF
TGCAGCGGGGTATCTTTCACTGAAGCTTTCTTT
>TRBV7-6|TRBJ2-5|TRBD1|.
CASSLALVRDRGRETQYF
TGTGCCAGCAGCTTAGCCCTGGTCCGGGACAGGGGTCGGGAGACCCAGTACTTC
>TRBV6-6|TRBJ2-5|.|.
CASSYVAPYQETQYF
TGTGCCAGCAGTTACGTAGCGCCGTACCAAGAGACCCAGTACTTC
>TRBV6-5|TRBJ2-1|.|.
CASSYSDEQFF
TGTGCCAGCAGTTACTCGGATGAGCAGTTCTTC
>TRBV27|TRBJ2-3|TRBD2|.
CASSIYSGSPDTQYF
TGTGCCAGCAGTATCTATAGCGGGAGCCCAGATACGCAGTATTTT
>TRBV5-1|TRBJ2-7|.|.
CASSLGQRSSYEQYF
TGCGCCAGCAGCTTGGGACAGAGGAGCTCCTACGAGCAGTACTTC
>TRBV29-1|TRBJ2-7|.|.
CSVDAGDNEQYF
TGCAGCGTTGACGCAGGGGACAACGAGCAGTACTTC
>TRBV5-6|TRBJ2-7|.|.
CASRRGPYEQYF
TGTGCCAGCAGACGCGGGCCCTACGAGCAGTACTTC
>TRBV30|TRBJ1-5|.|.
CAWSAGNSNQPQHF
TGTGCCTGGAGTGCGGGAAATAGCAATCAGCCCCAGCATTTT
>TRBV11-1|TRBJ2-1|.|.
CASSFSGNRNEQFF
TGTGCCAGCAGCTTCTCGGGAAACAGGAATGAGCAGTTCTTC
>TRBV28|TRBJ2-1|.|.
CASSLTGQDLYNEQFF
TGTGCCAGCAGTTTGACAGGCCAAGATCTATACAATGAGCAGTTCTTC
>TRBV5-6|TRBJ2-5|TRBD2|few
CASRELSGSRQETQYF
TGTGCCAGCCGTGAGCTTAGCGGGAGTCGCCAAGAGACCCAGTACTTC
>TRBV6-5|TRBJ1-1|.|.
CASIRGRYTEAFF
TGTGCCAGCATAAGGGGCAGGTACACTGAAGCTTTCTTT
>TRBV10-3|TRBJ2-5|.|.
CAIRDRGLQETQYF
TGTGCCATCAGAGACAGAGGATTGCAAGAGACCCAGTACTTC
>TRBV11-2|TRBJ1-4|.|.
CASSLRAREHEKLFF
TGTGCCAGCAGCTTAAGGGCTCGAGAACATGAAAAACTGTTTTTT
>TRBV7-9|TRBJ2-7|.|few
CASSPRGNAYEQYF
TGTGCCAGCAGCCCCCGCGGAAACGCGTACGAGCAGTACTTC
>TRBV7-3|TRBJ2-5|TRBD2|.
CASSPGLAGTQETQYF
TGTGCCAGCAGCCCGGGACTAGCGGGGACCCAAGAGACCCAGTACTTC
>TRBV30|TRBJ2-1|TRBD2|.
CAWSVLSSGSTEQFF
TGTGCCTGGAGTGTTTTGTCTAGCGGGAGCACTGAGCAGTTCTTC
>TRBV7-8|TRBJ2-7|.|.
CASSFSYEQYF
TGTGCCAGCAGCTTCAGCTACGAGCAGTACTTC
>TRBV7-9|TRBJ1-3|.|once
CASRTGNTIYF
TGTGCCAGCAGGACTGGAAACACCATATATTTT
>TRBV11-2|TRBJ2-1|.|.
CASSLSGAYEQFF
TGTGCCAGCAGCTTGTCAGGGGCCTATGAGCAGTTCTTC
>TRBV29-1|TRBJ2-1|.|once
CSVAYSYNEQFF
TGCAGCGTCGCATACTCCTACAATGAGCAGTTCTTC
>TRBV27|TRBJ1-1|.|.
CASSSLSPGGPNTEAFF
TGTGCCAGCAGTTCCCTCTCCCCGGGGGGACCGAACACTGAAGCTTTCTTT
>TRBV5-1|TRBJ1-2|.|.
CASSLATGLGYTF
TGCGCCAGCAGCTTGGCAACAGGGCTCGGCTACACCTTC
>TRBV2|TRBJ1-2|.|once
CASPRRGTNYGYTF
TGTGCCAGCCCCCGACGGGGCACTAACTATGGCTACACCTTC
>TRBV5-1|TRBJ1-1|.|.
CASSLRGYRDTEAFF
TGCGCCAGCAGCTTGAGAGGGTATAGGGACACTGAAGCTTTCTTT
>TRBV7-8|TRBJ1-1|.|.
CATLENIDRHTEAFF
TGTGCCACCTTGGAAAATATCGACAGACACACTGAAGCTTTCTTT
>TRBV19|TRBJ1-5|TRBD1|.
CASSIALIDRADQPQHF
TGTGCCAGTAGTATAGCCCTAATTGACAGGGCCGATCAGCCCCAGCATTTT
>TRBV19|TRBJ2-1|TRBD2|.
CASRLAGAPNNEQFF
TGTGCCAGTAGGCTAGCGGGAGCTCCCAACAATGAGCAGTTCTTC
>TRBV9|TRBJ1-2|TRBD1|.
CASSSTGGSIYGYTF
TGTGCCAGCAGCAGTACAGGGGGCAGTATCTATGGCTACACCTTC
>TRBV27|TRBJ2-1|TRBD2|.
CASSFTGLAGVEQFF
TGTGCCAGCAGTTTCACGGGCCTAGCGGGAGTTGAGCAGTTCTTC
>TRBV15|TRBJ2-1|.|.
CATSSSGRDSSYNEQFF
TGTGCCACCAGCTCCTCGGGACGCGACAGCTCCTACAATGAGCAGTTCTTC
>TRBV4-3|TRBJ2-3|.|.
CASSRDLASYTDTQYF
TGCGCCAGCAGCCGGGACTTAGCTAGCTACACAGATACGCAGTATTTT
>TRBV4-1|TRBJ2-7|.|.
CASSHVAENSYEQYF
TGCGCCAGCAGCCATGTAGCGGAGAACTCCTACGAGCAGTACTTC
>TRBV9|TRBJ2-1|.|.
CASSVGVVGYNEQFF
TGTGCCAGCAGCGTAGGTGTAGTAGGATACAATGAGCAGTTCTTC
>TRBV28|TRBJ2-7|TRBD1|.
CASSGTGEYEQYF
TGTGCCAGCAGTGGGACAGGGGAATATGAGCAGTACTTC
>TRBV27|TRBJ2-5|TRBD2|.
CASGVLAGNIHGQETQYF
TGTGCCAGCGGAGTACTAGCGGGAAATATTCACGGTCAGGAGACCCAGTACTTC
>TRBV6-5|TRBJ1-5|.|.
CASSYDTRGIQPQHF
TGTGCCAGCAGTTATGATACGAGGGGAATTCAGCCCCAGCATTTT
>TRBV9|TRBJ2-1|.|.
CASSISGTGDEQFF
TGTGCCAGCAGCATCTCCGGGACTGGGGATGAGCAGTTCTTC
>TRBV6-5|TRBJ2-7|TRBD2|.
CASSYSTSAYEQYF
TGTGCCAGCAGTTACTCGACTAGCGCCTACGAGCAGTACTTC
>TRBV27|TRBJ2-3|.|once
CASSSSPNGDTQYF
TGTGCCAGCAGTTCCTCTCCAAATGGGGATACGCAGTATTTT